The 16 T cell receptor beta chains given below trace back to one sample, sequenced in a study of T cells of healthy individuals. MiXCR, applied by TCRdb to the 5' RACE reads, yields one record per CDR3 protein. This sample has over 95,000 distinct CDR3 sequences, with 15% to 20% found just once. The receptors originated from a human donor in good health.

This clonotype was seen many times. The V gene is TRBV6-2 or TRBV6-3, the J gene TRBJ1-2; maybe TRBD1 (6 bases). Germline V gives CDR1 MNHEY, CDR2 SVGEGT. The length of the CDR3 is 16 residues. V lost 9 bases and J 4 bases, leaving 24 bases between the germline ends. The CDR3 DNA follows: TGTGCCAGTACCAACCTCCGGACAGTGAACCTCTATGGCTACACCTTC. This sequence encodes CASTNLRTVNLYGYTF.

The table lists this clonotype with a few counts. CDR3 DNA sequence: TGTGCCAGCACCCCAGGGGGGGGCTATGGCTACACCTTC. Its translation: CASTPGGGYGYTF. The chain has TRBV6-2 or TRBV6-3 and TRBJ1-2; 7 nucleotides line up with TRBD1. J was trimmed by 4 bases and V by 7 bases; bases with no gene match: 6. From germline, CDR1 is MNHEY and CDR2 SVGEGT. The CDR3 contains 13 residues.

This clonotype was seen more than once but under ten times. The chain joins TRBV29-1 to TRBJ2-5; tentatively, D is TRBD2 (5 bases). The V end lost 4 bases, the J end lost 0 bases, and 9 bases lay between the germline ends. This CDR3 has 13 amino acids. From germline, CDR1 is SQVTM and CDR2 ANQGSEA. The CDR3 DNA sequence: TGCAGCGTTGGAGCGGAGTACCAAGAGACCCAGTACTTC. The encoded protein is CSVGAEYQETQYF.

The chain's CDR3 is CASSFFLESSYNSPLHF. As DNA, the CDR3 is TGTGCCAGCAGCTTTTTCTTAGAAAGCTCCTATAATTCACCCCTCCACTTT. This chain joins TRBV11-2 and TRBJ1-6; D uncertain. Trimming removed 3 bases from V and 0 bases from J, with 12 bases in between. CDR3 length: 17 residues. Per germline, CDR1 SGHAT and CDR2 FQNNGV. Supplemented by reference TRBV11-2 and TRBJ1-6, the full variable domain reads EAGVAQSPRYKIIEKRQSVAFWCNPISGHATLYWYQQILGQGPKLLIQFQNNGVVDDSQLPKDRFSAERLKGVDSTLKIQPAKLEDSAVYLCASSFFLESSYNSPLHFGNGTRLTVT.

This clonotype has only a few counts. J is TRBJ2-3 and V is TRBV29-1, with TRBD1 identical over 9 bases. This CDR3 is built from 14 residues. CDR1 is SQVTM, CDR2 ANQGSEA, per germline. The V segment lost 7 bases and the J segment 4 bases; nucleotides outside the gene matches: 9. The CDR3 region has the DNA TGCAGCGCTGGGACAGGGCAGGTTCCAGATACGCAGTATTTT. Residues: CSAGTGQVPDTQYF.

This clonotype occurred many times. This chain joins TRBV28 and TRBJ2-7; 7 nucleotides match TRBD1. CDR1 and CDR2 from the germline V gene are MDHEN and SYDVKM. This CDR3 contains 13 residues. After removal of 4 bases from V and 6 bases from J, the junction contained 6 bases not matched to a gene. The CDR3 nucleotides are TGTGCCAGCAGTTACAGGGGTTTTTTCGAGCAGTACTTC. Protein product: CASSYRGFFEQYF. The whole variable domain, remainder taken from reference TRBV28 and TRBJ2-7, is DVKVTQSSRYLVKRTGEKVFLECVQDMDHENMFWYRQDPGLGLRLIYFSYDVKMKEKGDIPEGYSVSREKKERFSLILESASTNQTSMYLCASSYRGFFEQYFGPGTRLTVT.

The genes are TRBV2 and TRBJ1-5; TRBD1 agrees at 12 bases. Germline CDR1 SNHLY, CDR2 FYNNEI. V shed 4 bases and J 7 bases; nucleotides not matched to a gene: 8. The CDR3 loop spans 16 amino acids. The CDR3 here is CASSVQGQGAGQPQHF. The CDR3 DNA reads TGTGCCAGCAGTGTACAGGGACAGGGGGCAGGGCAGCCCCAGCATTTT.

This clonotype was counted a few times. DNA for the CDR3: TGCGCCAGCAGCTTGTGGGAGGGCCGCGAGCAGTACTTC. Translating gives CASSLWEGREQYF. V and J are TRBV5-1 and TRBJ2-7; 7 nucleotides align to TRBD2. CDR3 length: 13 amino acids. Losses at the gene ends were 1 base for V and 6 bases for J; bases not matched to a gene: 4. Germline loops: CDR1 SGHRS, CDR2 YFSETQ.

This chain uses TRBV4-1 with TRBJ2-1, with D unclear. The CDR3 has 18 amino acids. Trimming stripped 0 bases from V and 0 bases from J, with 15 bases between. Germline V gives CDR1 MGHRA, CDR2 YSYEKL. The CDR3 coding sequence is TGCGCCAGCAGCCAAGATATCCAGGCCGTGAGCTCCTACAATGAGCAGTTCTTC. This sequence encodes CASSQDIQAVSSYNEQFF.

Many counts were recorded for this clonotype. This chain uses TRBV4-3 with TRBJ2-1; 9 bases match TRBD1. The CDR3 runs to 16 residues. Germline assignment: CDR1 LGHNA and CDR2 YSLEER. The ends lost 0 bases at V and 2 bases at J; junction bases unmatched: 2. The CDR3 is CASSQDRTGAYNEQFF. CDR3 DNA sequence: TGCGCCAGCAGCCAAGATCGGACAGGGGCCTACAATGAGCAGTTCTTC.

This clonotype was counted only a few times. The chain joins TRBV12-3 or TRBV12-4 to TRBJ2-4; the D gene is possibly TRBD1 (6 bases). V shed 6 bases and J shed 4 bases, with 16 bases lying between them. This CDR3 spans 15 amino acids. As DNA, the CDR3 is TGTGCCAGCAGGAATCACAGGGTGTTAAAAAACATTCAGTACTTC. The encoded protein is CASRNHRVLKNIQYF.

Ten or more counts support this clonotype. The J gene is TRBJ2-3, the V gene TRBV24-1; 8 bases line up with TRBD1. The V segment lost 4 bases and the J segment 6 bases; nucleotides outside the gene matches: 11. Germline CDR1 KGHDR, CDR2 SFDVKD. The CDR3 is 16 amino acids. This chain's CDR3 is CATSEKEDREGDTQYF. Here the CDR3 DNA reads TGTGCCACCAGTGAAAAGGAGGACAGGGAAGGGGATACGCAGTATTTT.

The genes are TRBV14 and TRBJ2-1; 11 bases are a match to TRBD2. The germline gives CDR1 SGHDN, CDR2 FVKESK. The V gene end was trimmed by 4 bases and the J gene end by 5 bases; junction bases not matched to a gene: 10. The CDR3 sequence is 17 residues long. DNA of the CDR3: TGTGCCAGCAGCCGGACTCTAGCGGGAGGAGGAAACAATGAGCAGTTCTTC. It specifies CASSRTLAGGGNNEQFF. The full variable domain, completed using reference TRBV14 and TRBJ2-1, is EAGVTQFPSHSVIEKGQTVTLRCDPISGHDNLYWYRRVMGKEIKFLLHFVKESKQDESGMPNNRFLAERTGGTYSTLKVQPAELEDSGVYFCASSRTLAGGGNNEQFFGPGTRLTVL.

The chain has TRBV12-3 or TRBV12-4 and TRBJ2-7; TRBD2 matches 10 bases. The CDR3 spans 15 residues. V trimming: 6 bases; J trimming: 6 bases; junction bases outside the gene matches: 11. The DNA of the CDR3 is TGTGCCAGCAGGCCCCTAGCGGGAGTGAGCTCCGAGCAGTACTTC. It is translated as CASRPLAGVSSEQYF.

J is TRBJ2-7 and V is TRBV15; TRBD2 is a possible D gene (6 bases). The CDR3 contains 13 residues. The germline CDR1 and CDR2 sequences are LNHNV and YYDKDF (reference sequence). Trimming shortened V by 3 bases and J by 4 bases, and 10 bases separated the two germline ends. This chain's CDR3 is CATSSNSGYEQYF. Here the CDR3 DNA reads TGTGCCACCAGCAGTAATAGCGGATACGAGCAGTACTTC. Based on the CDR3 plus reference TRBV15 and TRBJ2-7, the full variable domain is DAMVIQNPRYQVTQFGKPVTLSCSQTLNHNVMYWYQQKSSQAPKLLFHYYDKDFNNEADTPDNFQSRRPNTSFCFLDIRSPGLGDTAMYLCATSSNSGYEQYFGPGTRLTVT.

This clonotype was detected only a few times. This chain uses TRBV12-3 or TRBV12-4 with TRBJ1-2; 11 nucleotides match TRBD1. The CDR3 runs 15 residues. Losses at the gene ends were 8 bases for V and 8 bases for J; bases not matched to a gene: 13. CDR3 sequence: CASHIAGTGGEGYTF. The DNA of the CDR3 is TGTGCCAGCCATATTGCGGGGACAGGGGGTGAAGGCTACACCTTC.